The subject of this entry is one TCR beta chain. The V gene lost 0 bases and the J gene lost 0 bases, with 13 bases spanning the gap. The germline gives CDR1 SGHRS, CDR2 YFSETQ. This CDR3 is 18 amino acids long. Authors' data handling: Amplification of reference gene primers provided the estimated nucleated cell counts. The protocol was immunoSEQ multiplex PCR, while the TCRdb copy is restricted to in-frame clones and leaves out a portion. V, J and clone size reflect that table, while D and trimming were determined from the DNA. Here the sample spans some 300,000 clones, approximately 89% being singletons. The data stem from a study of blood T cell repertoires in COVID-19. Study-level background: Acute-phase and convalescent COVID-19 samples originated in the United States, Italy and Spain. From T cells, B-cell-depleted T cells, or PBMCs came the material, which was cDNA or gDNA.

Sequencing was carried out using peripheral blood. The J gene is TRBJ1-6, the V gene TRBV5-1; D uncertain. This TCR was recovered from a woman in her twenties or thirties who had recovered from COVID-19. The CDR3 loop is CASSLETRSISYNSPLHF. The CDR3 bases are TGCGCCAGCAGCTTGGAGACACGATCTATCTCCTATAATTCACCCCTCCACTTT.